Listed below are T cell receptor beta chains from one sample, sequenced in a study of blood T cell repertoires in COVID-19. TCRdb's copy holds only in-frame clones and misses some; the assay was immunoSEQ multiplex PCR. This table holds around 400,000 clones, nearly 90% found once. The sequencing sample was made of PBMCs or T cells enriched from blood (not recorded which). Receptors originate from a woman younger than 35 who had been exposed to COVID-19. CDR3s include the opening cysteine and the closing phenylalanine or tryptophan. The D gene is left open where the match is weak. Clone sizes are given selectively: once, few, many, or a class where the clone is expanded.

j_gene: TRBJ1-2
abundance: .
v_gene: TRBV6-2/TRBV6-3
len: 14
d_gene: .
CDR3nt: TGTGCCAGCAGTTACGGGGGCATCATCTATGGCTACACCTTC
CDR3aa: CASSYGGIIYGYTF

j_gene: TRBJ2-5
abundance: .
v_gene: TRBV15
len: 17
d_gene: TRBD1
CDR3nt: TGTGCCACCAGCAGAGATTTATGGACAGGGGATCAAGAGACCCAGTACTTC
CDR3aa: CATSRDLWTGDQETQYF

j_gene: TRBJ2-1
abundance: few
v_gene: TRBV9
len: 14
d_gene: .
CDR3nt: TGTGCCAGCAGCGTTCGGCTAGGTAAGAATGAGCAGTTCTTC
CDR3aa: CASSVRLGKNEQFF

j_gene: TRBJ2-1
abundance: .
v_gene: TRBV4-3
len: 15
d_gene: .
CDR3nt: TGCGCCAGCAGCCAAGATACAGGGTCCTACAATGAGCAGTTCTTC
CDR3aa: CASSQDTGSYNEQFF

j_gene: TRBJ1-3
abundance: .
v_gene: TRBV18
len: 16
d_gene: .
CDR3nt: TGTGCCAGCTCACCACCGGAGGGAATTACAGGAAACACCATATATTTT
CDR3aa: CASSPPEGITGNTIYF

j_gene: TRBJ1-2
abundance: .
v_gene: TRBV6-5
len: 14
d_gene: TRBD1
CDR3nt: TGTGCCAGTTGGACAGGGGGAGGTAACTATGGCTACACCTTC
CDR3aa: CASWTGGGNYGYTF

j_gene: TRBJ2-7
abundance: .
v_gene: TRBV7-9
len: 13
d_gene: .
CDR3nt: TGTGCCAGCAGCTTTCAGTCAGACTACGAGCAGTACTTC
CDR3aa: CASSFQSDYEQYF

j_gene: TRBJ2-7
abundance: .
v_gene: TRBV5-1
len: 14
d_gene: .
CDR3nt: TGCGCCAGCAGCTTGGGTGCAGAAACCTACGAGCAGTACTTC
CDR3aa: CASSLGAETYEQYF

j_gene: TRBJ1-2
abundance: .
v_gene: TRBV29-1
len: 13
d_gene: .
CDR3nt: TGCAGCGTTGAAAGGCTCTCAGGGGATGGCTACACCTTC
CDR3aa: CSVERLSGDGYTF

j_gene: TRBJ2-5
abundance: .
v_gene: TRBV3-1/TRBV3-2
len: 16
d_gene: TRBD2
CDR3nt: TGTGCCAGCAGCCAAGATACGGGCGGGGGGCTCGAGACCCAGTACTTC
CDR3aa: CASSQDTGGGLETQYF

j_gene: TRBJ2-1
abundance: .
v_gene: TRBV5-1
len: 16
d_gene: .
CDR3nt: TGCGCCAGCAGCGTGCCCCAGGGTAAAGCCTACAATGAGCAGTTCTTC
CDR3aa: CASSVPQGKAYNEQFF

j_gene: TRBJ1-2
abundance: .
v_gene: TRBV27
len: 13
d_gene: TRBD1
CDR3nt: TGTGCCAGCAGTTTAACAGGGGTCTATGGCTACACCTTC
CDR3aa: CASSLTGVYGYTF

j_gene: TRBJ2-7
abundance: once
v_gene: TRBV5-1
len: 15
d_gene: .
CDR3nt: TGCGCCAGCAGCTTAACTAGCCAGAACTCCTACGAGCAGTACTTC
CDR3aa: CASSLTSQNSYEQYF

j_gene: TRBJ1-5
abundance: once
v_gene: TRBV3-1/TRBV3-2
len: 14
d_gene: .
CDR3nt: TGTGCCAGCAGCTCCGGGGGGTTCAATCAGCCCCAGCATTTT
CDR3aa: CASSSGGFNQPQHF

j_gene: TRBJ1-5
abundance: few
v_gene: TRBV29-1
len: 13
d_gene: TRBD1
CDR3nt: TGCAGCGTTGAGACAGGGCGGAATCAGCCCCAGCATTTT
CDR3aa: CSVETGRNQPQHF

j_gene: TRBJ2-7
abundance: .
v_gene: TRBV4-2
len: 15
d_gene: TRBD1
CDR3nt: TGTGCCAGCAGCCATCAGACAGGGTACTCCTACGAGCAGTACTTC
CDR3aa: CASSHQTGYSYEQYF

j_gene: TRBJ2-3
abundance: .
v_gene: TRBV2
len: 19
d_gene: TRBD2
CDR3nt: TGTGCCAGCTTCCGCTTTTTGCCTGGGACTAGCGGGAGTCCAGATACGCAGTATTTT
CDR3aa: CASFRFLPGTSGSPDTQYF

j_gene: TRBJ1-2
abundance: .
v_gene: TRBV19
len: 15
d_gene: TRBD1
CDR3nt: TGTGCCAGTAGTACAGTCCATGTGACAGGGAATGGCTACACCTTC
CDR3aa: CASSTVHVTGNGYTF

j_gene: TRBJ2-3
abundance: .
v_gene: TRBV29-1
len: 12
d_gene: .
CDR3nt: TGCAGCGCCCAGTCCCTCACAGATACGCAGTATTTT
CDR3aa: CSAQSLTDTQYF

j_gene: TRBJ2-2
abundance: .
v_gene: TRBV7-2
len: 15
d_gene: TRBD1
CDR3nt: TGTGCCAGCAGCTTAGGGGACAGGGGGGCAGGGGAGCTGTTTTTT
CDR3aa: CASSLGDRGAGELFF